These 28 T cell receptor beta chains were all obtained from the same sample, sequenced in a study of blood T cell repertoires in COVID-19. Assay: immunoSEQ multiplex PCR; the TCRdb copy retains only in-frame clones and omits some. The sample shows roughly 280,000 clones, about 88% of them seen only once. Source material: PBMCs or T cells enriched from blood (not recorded which). The receptors come from a woman in her 50s who had recovered from COVID-19.

The gene calls are TRBV15 and TRBJ2-5; D unclear. V lost 4 bases, J lost 5 bases, and 11 bases lay in between. This CDR3 spans 13 amino acids. The germline CDR1 and CDR2 sequences are LNHNV and YYDKDF (reference sequence). CDR3 coding DNA: TGTGCCACCAGCAAAGGCGGCTGGGAGACCCAGTACTTC. This sequence encodes CATSKGGWETQYF.

This sequence joins TRBV18 and TRBJ2-7; 7 nucleotides line up with TRBD1. V shed 4 bases, J shed 6 bases, and the junction held 18 bases outside the gene matches. The CDR3 covers 17 residues. In germline, CDR1 is KGHSH, CDR2 LQKENI. CDR3 sequence reads: CASSRISTDRIGSEQYF. CDR3 bases: TGTGCCAGCTCACGAATCAGCACGGACAGGATCGGCTCCGAGCAGTACTTC.

The chain joins TRBV7-2 to TRBJ1-1, with 10 bases that match TRBD1. The CDR3 runs to 16 residues. The ends lost 5 bases at V and 6 bases at J; junction bases unmatched: 12. Germline-derived CDR1 and CDR2 are SGHTA and FQGNSA. CDR3 in amino acids: CASSPPGQGPGAEAFF. The CDR3 DNA follows: TGTGCCAGCAGCCCTCCGGGACAGGGGCCGGGAGCTGAAGCTTTCTTT.

The chain recombines TRBV5-1 with TRBJ2-1; 7 positions match TRBD1. This CDR3 comprises 16 residues. Germline-derived CDR1 and CDR2 are SGHRS and YFSETQ. With 4 bases clipped from V and 2 bases from J, the junction kept 9 bases outside the gene matches. DNA for the CDR3: TGCGCCAGCAGCCAGAACGACAGGGTCCCCTACAATGAGCAGTTCTTC. Its protein is CASSQNDRVPYNEQFF. Full variable domain (missing parts from reference TRBV5-1 and TRBJ2-1): KAGVTQTPRYLIKTRGQQVTLSCSPISGHRSVSWYQQTPGQGLQFLFEYFSETQRNKGNFPGRFSGRQFSNSRSEMNVSTLELGDSALYLCASSQNDRVPYNEQFFGPGTRLTVL.

V usage is TRBV2 and J usage is TRBJ1-1; D is perhaps TRBD1 (6 bases). Germline lookup yields CDR1 SNHLY and CDR2 FYNNEI. The CDR3 is 13 residues long. Trimming removed 10 bases at V and 1 base at J, with 13 bases between. This CDR3 reads CATTQQGNTEAFF. The CDR3 DNA reads TGTGCCACCACCCAACAGGGGAACACTGAAGCTTTCTTT.

The rearrangement uses TRBV18 and TRBJ1-1; 7 bases line up with TRBD1. The CDR3 is 14 amino acids. CDR1 is KGHSH, CDR2 LQKENI, per germline. V gave up 4 bases and J gave up 1 base; unmatched junction bases: 3. CDR3 DNA: TGTGCCAGCTCACTCGGACAGGAGAACACTGAAGCTTTCTTT. Protein sequence: CASSLGQENTEAFF.

The sample holds a few counts of this clone. V and J are TRBV7-9 and TRBJ2-2; 7 bases map to TRBD2. The CDR3 is 16 residues long. Germline-derived CDR1 and CDR2 are SEHNR and FQNEAQ (reference sequence). V was clipped by 5 bases and J by 4 bases; unmatched bases: 10. The CDR3 region is CASSQSSGFFTGELFF. DNA of the CDR3: TGTGCCAGCAGCCAGTCTAGCGGATTCTTCACCGGGGAGCTGTTTTTT. The full variable domain, with the rest looked up from reference TRBV7-9 and TRBJ2-2, is DTGVSQNPRHKITKRGQNVTFRCDPISEHNRLYWYRQTLGQGPEFLTYFQNEAQLEKSRLLSDRFSAERPKGSFSTLEIQRTEQGDSAMYLCASSQSSGFFTGELFFGEGSRLTVL.

The CDR3 sequence is CASSSRAGGLYEQYF. DNA of the CDR3: TGTGCCAGCAGCTCCCGGGCAGGGGGTCTCTACGAGCAGTACTTC. This chain joins TRBV7-2 and TRBJ2-7, with 7 bases identical to TRBD1. The germline CDR1 and CDR2 sequences are SGHTA and FQGNSA. J was trimmed by 3 bases and V by 4 bases; bases with no gene match: 9. The CDR3 totals 15 residues.

The chain employs TRBV6-2 or TRBV6-3 and TRBJ2-7; no clear D gene. V lost 3 bases and J 3 bases, leaving 9 bases between the germline ends. The CDR3 runs 13 residues. Germline CDR1 is MNHEY and CDR2 is SVGEGT. The CDR3 here is CASSYPQIYEQYF. DNA of the CDR3: TGTGCCAGCAGTTATCCCCAAATCTACGAGCAGTACTTC.

This chain joins TRBV28 and TRBJ2-5, with a tentative D call TRBD2 (6 bases). V was clipped by 7 bases and J by 0 bases, with 12 bases between them. Germline CDR1 and CDR2: MDHEN and SYDVKM. CDR3 length: 14 amino acids. CDR3 DNA: TGTGCCAGCAATCCCAGCGGGTACCAAGAGACCCAGTACTTC. Translated, it gives CASNPSGYQETQYF. The full variable domain, in which reference TRBV28 and TRBJ2-5 provide the parts outside the CDR3, is DVKVTQSSRYLVKRTGEKVFLECVQDMDHENMFWYRQDPGLGLRLIYFSYDVKMKEKGDIPEGYSVSREKKERFSLILESASTNQTSMYLCASNPSGYQETQYFGPGTRLLVL.

V is TRBV27 and J is TRBJ2-3; no clear D gene. This CDR3 comprises 16 residues. CDR1 is MNHEY and CDR2 is SMNVEV in the germline V gene (reference sequence). Trimming stripped 6 bases from V and 0 bases from J, with 16 bases between. CDR3 in amino acids: CASRLNSFSSTDTQYF. The DNA of the CDR3 is TGTGCCAGCAGGTTGAACAGTTTTTCTAGCACAGATACGCAGTATTTT.

This rearrangement joins TRBV19 to TRBJ1-1; 7 bases align to TRBD1. CDR1 and CDR2 (germline): LNHDA, SQIVND (reference sequence). The CDR3 is 14 amino acids. Trimming took 8 bases from V and 0 from J; bases not matched to a gene: 6. The CDR3 nucleotides are TGTGCCAGTCAGGGGGGAAGGATGAACACTGAAGCTTTCTTT. It translates to CASQGGRMNTEAFF.

The chain combines TRBV15 with TRBJ1-1; the D gene is possibly TRBD1 (6 bases). CDR1 is LNHNV and CDR2 is YYDKDF in the germline V gene (reference sequence). The CDR3 length is 16 residues. Trimming removed 0 bases from V and 5 bases from J, with 16 bases in between. The CDR3 nucleotides are TGTGCCACCAGCAGAGATTCGACAGGCAGGGGAACTGAAGCTTTCTTT. Amino acids: CATSRDSTGRGTEAFF. The variable domain in full, completed from reference TRBV15 and TRBJ1-1, reads DAMVIQNPRYQVTQFGKPVTLSCSQTLNHNVMYWYQQKSSQAPKLLFHYYDKDFNNEADTPDNFQSRRPNTSFCFLDIRSPGLGDTAMYLCATSRDSTGRGTEAFFGQGTRLTVV.

The table lists this clone with a count of one. This chain joins TRBV4-2 and TRBJ1-5; tentative D call: TRBD1 (6 bases). Germline assignment: CDR1 LGHNA and CDR2 YNFKEQ. The CDR3 contains 14 residues. Trimming removed 2 bases at V and 7 bases at J, with 12 bases between. CDR3 DNA sequence: TGTGCCAGCAGCCAAACAGGGTCAGAACAGCCCCAGCATTTT. This translates into CASSQTGSEQPQHF.

The chain links TRBV7-8 to TRBJ2-7, with TRBD1 matching 10 bases. The length of the CDR3 is 16 residues. The V gene end was trimmed by 5 bases and the J gene end by 5 bases; junction bases not matched to a gene: 12. CDR1 and CDR2 from the germline V gene are SGHVS and FQNEAQ. The CDR3 sequence is CASSQDRDRGAHEQYF. CDR3 DNA sequence: TGTGCCAGCAGCCAAGACCGGGACAGGGGAGCCCACGAGCAGTACTTC.

The chain joins TRBV6-6 to TRBJ2-1, with 9 positions matching TRBD1. The ends lost 6 bases at V and 6 bases at J; junction bases unmatched: 9. The germline V gene has CDR1 MNHNY and CDR2 SVGAGI (reference sequence). CDR3 length: 15 residues. The chain's CDR3 is CASSRSGTGPNEQFF. CDR3 nucleotides: TGTGCCAGCAGCAGATCCGGGACAGGGCCCAATGAGCAGTTCTTC.

J is TRBJ2-1 and V is TRBV4-1; 12 nucleotides align to TRBD1. The CDR3 is 19 amino acids. V lost 3 bases and J lost 7; bases outside the gene matches: 16. Germline values: CDR1 MGHRA, CDR2 YSYEKL. This CDR3 is CASSHPGTGGFSGRNEQFF. The CDR3 nucleotides read TGCGCCAGCAGCCACCCCGGGACAGGGGGCTTCAGCGGGAGGAATGAGCAGTTCTTC.

The J gene is TRBJ1-5, the V gene TRBV28; D gene uncertain. V was pared by 6 bases and J by 4 bases, with 16 bases between. Looked up from germline, CDR1 is MDHEN and CDR2 is SYDVKM. The CDR3 is 15 amino acids. The CDR3 DNA is TGTGCCAGCAGCGCCGCTTTGGCCCTTAATCAGCCCCAGCATTTT. This sequence encodes CASSAALALNQPQHF.

This sequence joins TRBV11-2 and TRBJ2-1; 12 positions agree with TRBD2. Germline V gene lookup returns CDR1 SGHAT and CDR2 FQNNGV. The CDR3 is made up of 17 amino acids. V lost 5 bases and J lost 0; bases outside the gene matches: 5. The CDR3 is CASSLAGGTSSYNEQFF. For the CDR3, the DNA is TGTGCCAGCAGCCTAGCGGGAGGGACTAGCTCCTACAATGAGCAGTTCTTC.

This chain links TRBV11-2 with TRBJ1-2, with D perhaps matching TRBD1 (5 bases). The CDR3 has 13 amino acids. The V end lost 5 bases, the J end lost 7 bases, and 14 bases lay between the germline ends. Germline-derived CDR1 and CDR2 are SGHAT and FQNNGV. The chain's CDR3 is CASSPDGGPGYTF. CDR3 nucleotides: TGTGCCAGCAGCCCAGACGGGGGACCTGGCTACACCTTC.

This chain joins TRBV7-9 and TRBJ1-4; the match to TRBD1 covers 12 bases. The CDR3 contains 15 residues. The V gene end was trimmed by 5 bases and the J gene end by 6 bases; junction bases not matched to a gene: 4. Germline V gene data show CDR1 as SEHNR and CDR2 as FQNEAQ (reference sequence). CDR3 in amino acids: CASSLGQGADEKLFF. DNA of the CDR3: TGTGCCAGCAGCCTGGGACAGGGGGCGGATGAAAAACTGTTTTTT.

This chain connects TRBV19 to TRBJ2-1; 10 bases line up with TRBD2. Germline V CDR1 and CDR2: LNHDA, SQIVND (reference sequence). This CDR3 is 15 amino acids long. V was clipped by 3 bases and J by 10 bases; unmatched bases: 9. For the CDR3, the DNA is TGTGCCAGTAGTATTCCTAGCGGGAGTGGCTGGGAGCAGTTCTTC. Translated: CASSIPSGSGWEQFF. The complete variable domain, with remaining parts taken from reference TRBV19 and TRBJ2-1, reads DGGITQSPKYLFRKEGQNVTLSCEQNLNHDAMYWYRQDPGQGLRLIYYSQIVNDFQKGDIAEGYSVSREKKESFPLTVTSAQKNPTAFYLCASSIPSGSGWEQFFGPGTRLTVL.

This chain connects TRBV19 to TRBJ1-1, with D perhaps matching TRBD1 (6 bases). V was shortened by 8 bases and J by 2 bases, with 18 bases between the two germline ends. CDR1 is LNHDA, CDR2 SQIVND, per germline (reference sequence). The CDR3 sequence is 15 residues long. The DNA for the CDR3 is TGTGCCAGTCATGACCTCAGGGGCGGAAACACTGAAGCTTTCTTT. Translated, it gives CASHDLRGGNTEAFF.

The chain combines TRBV7-9 with TRBJ1-1, with D possibly TRBD1 on 5 matching bases. V was clipped by 3 bases and J by 0 bases, with 11 bases between them. CDR1 and CDR2 from the germline V gene are SEHNR and FQNEAQ (reference sequence). The CDR3 spans 15 residues. CDR3 amino acids: CASSFGHSVNTEAFF. CDR3 DNA sequence: TGTGCCAGCAGCTTTGGACACTCCGTGAACACTGAAGCTTTCTTT.

V and J are TRBV28 and TRBJ1-1; D call uncertain. Between the trimmed V and J ends, which lost 2 bases and 1 base, there was a span of 8 bases. The CDR3 length is 14 residues. The V gene's germline CDR1 is MDHEN and CDR2 SYDVKM. The CDR3 nucleotides are TGTGCCAGCAGTTTAATGTCAGGGAACACTGAAGCTTTCTTT. Amino acids: CASSLMSGNTEAFF.

This rearrangement joins TRBV28 to TRBJ2-2; the D is unclear. Germline V gene data show CDR1 as MDHEN and CDR2 as SYDVKM. CDR3 length: 13 residues. Trimming cost V 1 base and J 6 bases, with 6 bases left between them. As DNA, the CDR3 is TGTGCCAGCAGTTTATCCCCAGCCGGGGAGCTGTTTTTT. It is translated as CASSLSPAGELFF.

The chain joins TRBV3-1 (or the pseudogene TRBV3-2) to TRBJ2-7; unclear D gene. V was cut by 4 bases and J by 0 bases, with 7 bases left in between. The CDR3 runs to 13 residues. CDR1 and CDR2 from the germline V gene are LGHDT and YNNKEL (reference sequence). CDR3 bases: TGTGCCAGCAGCCCACTAAGCTCCTACGAGCAGTACTTC. Its protein product is CASSPLSSYEQYF.

The chain's CDR3 is CATSRDGAGVISEAFF. CDR3 DNA: TGTGCCACCAGCAGAGACGGTGCAGGGGTCATCTCTGAAGCTTTCTTT. The chain combines TRBV15 with TRBJ1-1; D is perhaps TRBD1 (6 bases). V dropped 0 bases and J dropped 6 bases, with 17 bases sitting between them. This CDR3 contains 16 residues. CDR1 LNHNV and CDR2 YYDKDF come from the germline V gene (reference sequence). The variable domain in full, completed from reference TRBV15 and TRBJ1-1, reads DAMVIQNPRYQVTQFGKPVTLSCSQTLNHNVMYWYQQKSSQAPKLLFHYYDKDFNNEADTPDNFQSRRPNTSFCFLDIRSPGLGDTAMYLCATSRDGAGVISEAFFGQGTRLTVV.